This T cell receptor (beta chain) was sequenced during a study of OX40 agonist ivuxolimab in advanced cancers. Study as a whole: The dose-escalation group included hepatocellular carcinoma, melanoma, renal cell carcinoma and head and neck cancer.

The repertoire was sequenced with immunoSEQ multiplex PCR; TCRdb's copy has only in-frame clones and lacks some. Of 70,000 to 95,000 clones listed, 91% are singletons. The CDR3 contains 15 residues. CDR1 and CDR2 (germline): LNHDA, SQIVND (reference sequence). Patients were ineligible given autoimmune disease history or systemic immunosuppression. The gene calls are TRBV19 and TRBJ2-5; TRBD2 is a possible D gene (6 bases). The assigned J gene may be wrong: the sequence end matches TRBJ2-7 better. The sequence derives from an adult with an advanced solid tumor such as melanoma, head and neck, liver or kidney cancer. Here the sequenced sample was CD4+ or CD8+ T cells sorted from blood, taken in a trial of the OX40 agonist ivuxolimab. CDR3 sequence reads: CASSWEDTRSYEQYF. In DNA, the CDR3 is TGTGCCAGTAGCTGGGAGGACACCCGGTCCTACGAGCAGTACTTC.